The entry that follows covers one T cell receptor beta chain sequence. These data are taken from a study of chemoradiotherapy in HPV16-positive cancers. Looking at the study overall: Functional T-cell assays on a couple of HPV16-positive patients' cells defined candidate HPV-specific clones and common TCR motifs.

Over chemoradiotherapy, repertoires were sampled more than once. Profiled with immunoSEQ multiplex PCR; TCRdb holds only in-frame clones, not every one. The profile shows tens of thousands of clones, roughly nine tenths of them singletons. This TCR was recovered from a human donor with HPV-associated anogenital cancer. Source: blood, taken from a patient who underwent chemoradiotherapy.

In DNA, the CDR3 is TGCGCCAGCAGCCAAGATGAGGGTAATACCATTCAGTACTTC. Residues: CASSQDEGNTIQYF. The rearrangement uses TRBV4-3 and TRBJ2-4, with TRBD2 as a possible D gene (5 bases). This CDR3 is 14 amino acids long. Germline CDR1 is LGHNA and CDR2 is YSLEER. V dropped 0 bases and J dropped 9 bases, with 12 bases sitting between them.